The next 19 T cell receptor beta chains were all read from a single sample in a study of shared clonotypes between healthy human individuals. CD45RO-negative, CCR7-positively selected cells formed the naive CD8 fraction, excluding terminally differentiated effector memory CD45RA+ cells. This table comes from immunoSEQ multiplex PCR, and its TCRdb copy is limited to in-frame clones, with some not included. The sample records millions of clones, less than 95% being singletons. Sequencing used naive CD8+ T cells sorted from blood. These receptors came from a man aged 18 to 29 in good health.

The chain couples TRBV4-2 to TRBJ2-2; 7 bases fit TRBD1. With 5 bases clipped from V and 0 bases from J, the junction kept 9 bases outside the gene matches. The germline gives CDR1 LGHNA, CDR2 YNFKEQ. This CDR3 is 17 amino acids long. The CDR3 sequence is CASSATFQGANTGELFF. CDR3 bases: TGTGCCAGCAGCGCGACCTTCCAGGGGGCGAACACCGGGGAGCTGTTTTTT.

The V call is TRBV4-3, the J call TRBJ2-7; 7 positions match TRBD1. CDR3 length: 15 amino acids. Germline trimming cut 4 bases from V and 0 bases from J; bases unmatched to any gene: 6. Germline CDR1 LGHNA, CDR2 YSLEER. CDR3: CASSRVWDSSYEQYF. The CDR3 DNA follows: TGCGCCAGCAGCCGTGTTTGGGACAGCTCCTACGAGCAGTACTTC.

The chain employs TRBV7-8 and TRBJ2-1, with TRBD1 matching over 8 bases. The CDR3 extends over 16 amino acids. The V and J ends lost 5 bases and 7 bases, in that order; junction bases with no gene match: 13. Germline lookup yields CDR1 SGHVS and CDR2 FQNEAQ. Here the CDR3 DNA reads TGTGCCAGCAGCGCCAGACAGGGGCCAACTAGGAATGAGCAGTTCTTC. It translates to CASSARQGPTRNEQFF.

The table lists this clone with a count of one. This chain links TRBV30 with TRBJ2-7; TRBD1 matches at 11 bases. Germline V gene data show CDR1 as GTSNPN and CDR2 as SVGIG (reference sequence). The CDR3 is made up of 13 amino acids. V was clipped by 2 bases and J by 6 bases; unmatched bases: 3. The CDR3 nucleotides read TGTGCCTGGAGTCGGGACAGGGGGACCGAGCAGTACTTC. Encoded protein: CAWSRDRGTEQYF.

This rearrangement joins TRBV19 to TRBJ1-2; D remains unclear. V was trimmed by 7 bases and J by 0 bases, leaving 12 bases between them. The germline CDR1 and CDR2 sequences are LNHDA and SQIVND (reference sequence). This CDR3 is built from 14 residues. The chain's CDR3 is CASTKRTANYGYTF. The CDR3 DNA is TGTGCCAGTACAAAACGGACGGCTAACTATGGCTACACCTTC.

This chain links TRBV5-1 with TRBJ2-7; 13 bases align to TRBD2. This CDR3 spans 16 amino acids. Germline loops: CDR1 SGHRS, CDR2 YFSETQ. V lost 0 bases and J lost 7; bases outside the gene matches: 7. The CDR3 protein is CASSLAYGLAGEEQYF. The DNA of the CDR3 is TGCGCCAGCAGCTTGGCCTACGGACTAGCGGGGGAGGAGCAGTACTTC.

Only one count was recorded for this clone. V gene TRBV7-9 combines with J gene TRBJ1-5; no clear D gene. Trimming removed 8 bases at V and 2 bases at J, with 16 bases between. The CDR3 contains 15 residues. Germline CDR1 reads SEHNR; CDR2 reads FQNEAQ (reference sequence). The CDR3 DNA is TGTGCCAGCGCCGACGGGGAAGATGGCAATCAGCCCCAGCATTTT. Its protein product is CASADGEDGNQPQHF. Drawing the rest from reference TRBV7-9 and TRBJ1-5, the complete variable domain is DTGVSQNPRHKITKRGQNVTFRCDPISEHNRLYWYRQTLGQGPEFLTYFQNEAQLEKSRLLSDRFSAERPKGSFSTLEIQRTEQGDSAMYLCASADGEDGNQPQHFGDGTRLSIL.

The CDR3 here is CASTQVQLAKNIQYF. The CDR3 DNA is TGTGCCAGCACTCAAGTGCAGCTAGCCAAAAACATTCAGTACTTC. The rearrangement links TRBV6-1 to TRBJ2-4; D is uncertain. Germline V gene data show CDR1 as MNHNS and CDR2 as SASEGT. Trimming shortened V by 7 bases and J by 0 bases, and 13 bases separated the two germline ends. This CDR3 is built from 15 residues.

The J gene is TRBJ2-5, the V gene TRBV2; perhaps TRBD2 as D (6 bases). The ends were cut back, 4 bases at V and 5 bases at J, with 23 bases in the middle. The germline V gene has CDR1 SNHLY and CDR2 FYNNEI. This CDR3 is 17 amino acids long. The CDR3 DNA sequence: TGTGCCAGCAGTGGGGACCGGGACTCGAGCTCTCTTGAGACCCAGTACTTC. Its translation: CASSGDRDSSSLETQYF. The complete variable domain, with remaining parts taken from reference TRBV2 and TRBJ2-5, reads EPEVTQTPSHQVTQMGQEVILRCVPISNHLYFYWYRQILGQKVEFLVSFYNNEISEKSEIFDDQFSVERPDGSNFTLKIRSTKLEDSAMYFCASSGDRDSSSLETQYFGPGTRLLVL.

The gene calls are TRBV6-1 and TRBJ2-7; D remains ambiguous. CDR3 size: 15 residues. CDR1 MNHNS and CDR2 SASEGT come from the germline V gene. Trimming took off 0 bases at V and 0 bases at J, with 9 bases between the two ends. In DNA form, the CDR3 reads TGTGCCAGCAGTGAAGCCGCGGTTGGCTCCTACGAGCAGTACTTC. Protein sequence: CASSEAAVGSYEQYF.

The rearrangement uses TRBV10-3 and TRBJ2-7, with 7 bases identical to TRBD1. The CDR3 is 15 residues long. V lost 10 bases, J lost 0 bases, and 12 bases stayed unmatched. Germline V CDR1 and CDR2: ENHRY, SYGVKD. The CDR3 reads CATTLGTDSSYEQYF. The CDR3 DNA is TGTGCCACAACTCTGGGGACAGACTCCTCCTACGAGCAGTACTTC.

CDR3 DNA: TGCGCCAGCAGTCCATCATCGGATGAGCAGTTCTTC. It specifies CASSPSSDEQFF. This chain connects TRBV10-2 to TRBJ2-1; the D is unclear. The germline V gene has CDR1 WSHSY and CDR2 SAAADI. The CDR3 is 12 residues long. Trimming removed 5 bases from V and 8 bases from J, with 10 bases in between.

The chain carries TRBV2 and TRBJ1-5; perhaps TRBD1 as D (5 bases). Between the trimmed V and J ends, which lost 5 bases and 0 bases, there was a span of 11 bases. This CDR3 has 15 residues. Germline loops: CDR1 SNHLY, CDR2 FYNNEI. The CDR3 DNA is TGTGCCAGCAGTTCAGGGACTTATAGCAATCAGCCCCAGCATTTT. Amino acid sequence: CASSSGTYSNQPQHF.

The count of this clone is one. The V call is TRBV15, the J call TRBJ1-5; D uncertain. Germline CDR1 reads LNHNV; CDR2 reads YYDKDF (reference sequence). V was cut by 5 bases and J by 4 bases, with 18 bases left in between. The CDR3 spans 16 residues. In DNA form, the CDR3 reads TGTGCCACCAGCCCTTCGACCGAGGGCCCGAATCAGCCCCAGCATTTT. It translates to CATSPSTEGPNQPQHF. Using reference TRBV15 and TRBJ1-5 for the parts outside the CDR3, the full variable domain is DAMVIQNPRYQVTQFGKPVTLSCSQTLNHNVMYWYQQKSSQAPKLLFHYYDKDFNNEADTPDNFQSRRPNTSFCFLDIRSPGLGDTAMYLCATSPSTEGPNQPQHFGDGTRLSIL.

The gene calls are TRBV4-1 and TRBJ2-3; the D gene is possibly TRBD1 (6 bases). V lost 0 bases, J lost 2 bases, and 12 bases lay in between. CDR3 length equals 16 residues. Germline CDR1 reads MGHRA; CDR2 reads YSYEKL. The CDR3 loop reads CASSQDGGAYTDTQYF. Here the CDR3 DNA reads TGCGCCAGCAGCCAAGATGGGGGCGCTTACACAGATACGCAGTATTTT.

The V and J genes are TRBV15 and TRBJ2-7, with 9 bases aligning to TRBD2. The V gene end was trimmed by 0 bases and the J gene end by 6 bases; junction bases not matched to a gene: 6. The CDR3 sequence is 15 residues long. Per germline, CDR1 LNHNV and CDR2 YYDKDF (reference sequence). Here the CDR3 reads CATSRDAGGAREQYF. As DNA, the CDR3 is TGTGCCACCAGCAGAGATGCGGGAGGGGCTCGCGAGCAGTACTTC.

V is TRBV11-2 and J is TRBJ2-1, with TRBD2 matching over 8 bases. The CDR3 runs 17 residues. CDR1 is SGHAT, CDR2 FQNNGV, per germline. With 2 bases clipped from V and 4 bases from J, the junction kept 10 bases outside the gene matches. The DNA for the CDR3 is TGTGCCAGCAGCTTATTTACCCGGGGGGGCCCGTACAATGAGCAGTTCTTC. Encoded protein: CASSLFTRGGPYNEQFF.

Of note for this clone: Different DNA sequences within this sample yield the same CDR3. This chain joins TRBV27 and TRBJ2-1; D might be TRBD2 (6 bases). CDR1 and CDR2 (germline): MNHEY, SMNVEV (reference sequence). The germline V and J ends were trimmed by 2 bases and 2 bases, with 7 bases remaining between them. This CDR3 is 14 amino acids long. The DNA of the CDR3 is TGTGCCAGCAGTTTAACGGGAGCCTACAATGAGCAGTTCTTC. Protein sequence: CASSLTGAYNEQFF.

This chain connects TRBV4-1 to TRBJ2-1; 10 bases line up with TRBD2. V lost 0 bases, J lost 7 bases, and 6 bases stayed unmatched. Germline CDR1 reads MGHRA; CDR2 reads YSYEKL. This CDR3 comprises 16 residues. The CDR3 loop reads CASSQDELAGYNEQFF. DNA for the CDR3: TGCGCCAGCAGCCAAGATGAACTAGCGGGATATAATGAGCAGTTCTTC.